This T cell receptor (beta chain) was sequenced in a study of fetal regulatory T cell absence and autoimmunity. In the case of this clone: Antigen: not known.

Clones were read by immunoSEQ multiplex PCR, and TCRdb kept only the in-frame ones, dropping some. This repertoire shows about 95,000 clones, roughly 70% found once; its top ten account for 2%. Findings of the study overall: Pancreas TCRs were oligoclonally enriched versus cord blood, some clones over 80-fold.

The CDR3 is made up of 14 amino acids. J lost 9 bases, V lost 2 bases, and 6 bases had no gene match. Per germline, CDR1 MNHNS and CDR2 SASEGT. The sequencing sample was made of pancreas tissue. This sequence originates from a male donor with IPEX syndrome. The genes are TRBV6-1 and TRBJ2-4, with TRBD1 identical over 8 bases. The CDR3: CASSEPGGYGIQYF. The CDR3 DNA reads TGTGCCAGCAGTGAACCAGGGGGCTACGGCATTCAGTACTTC.